The 31 T cell receptor beta chains given below trace back to one sample, sequenced in a study of post-analysis software for immune sequencing data. Regarding the study as a whole: Patients showed TRBV5-6, TRBV5-1 and TRBV20-1 among roughly 5 TRBV segments more frequent than in controls.

cDNA libraries of TCR beta carried unique molecular identifiers. TCRdb called the PCR reads again in MiXCR, with one record for every CDR3 protein. The sample lists fewer than 850,000 distinct CDR3 sequences, approximately 30% occurring once. Antigens of these TCRs are unknown. Source material: blood. The source is a girl under 18 with multiple sclerosis.

This clonotype was counted a single time. The rearrangement uses TRBV20-1 and TRBJ2-1; the match to TRBD2 covers 11 bases. Germline V gene lookup returns CDR1 DFQATT and CDR2 SNEGSKA (reference sequence). The CDR3 consists of 15 residues. The J segment lost 4 bases and the V segment lost 3 bases, leaving 5 bases of the junction unmatched. The CDR3 spells CSASAGLADYNEQFF. The CDR3 bases are TGCAGTGCTAGTGCGGGACTAGCGGATTACAATGAGCAGTTCTTC.

This clonotype was counted a few times. V is TRBV12-5 and J is TRBJ2-1, with a tentative D call TRBD2 (6 bases). The CDR3 sequence is 17 residues long. Germline V gives CDR1 LGHNT, CDR2 FRNRAP. V lost 2 bases, J lost 0 bases, and 14 bases lay in between. The CDR3 sequence: CASGLYFAGSSYNEQFF. The CDR3 DNA reads as TGTGCTAGTGGTTTGTACTTTGCCGGGAGCTCCTACAATGAGCAGTTCTTC.

The rearrangement joins TRBV29-1 to TRBJ2-7; the match to TRBD1 covers 7 bases. The assigned J gene may be wrong: the sequence end matches TRBJ2-5 better. The germline V gene has CDR1 SQVTM and CDR2 ANQGSEA. CDR3 length equals 12 residues. The CDR3 sequence is CSVHQGEETQYF. For the CDR3, the DNA is TGCAGCGTTCACCAGGGGGAGGAGACCCAGTACTTC.

This chain uses TRBV3-1 with TRBJ1-4; D gene uncertain. CDR1 LGHDT and CDR2 YNNKEL come from the germline V gene (reference sequence). The CDR3 has 12 residues. V lost 5 bases to trimming and J lost 5 bases, with 6 bases between them. The CDR3: CASSYLNEKLFF. As DNA, the CDR3 is TGTGCCAGCAGCTACCTGAATGAAAAACTGTTTTTT.

In its sample, this clonotype was seen a few times. V and J are TRBV20-1 and TRBJ2-5; 9 bases fit TRBD1. Germline lookup yields CDR1 DFQATT and CDR2 SNEGSKA (reference sequence). This CDR3 region has 14 residues. With 6 bases clipped from V and 5 bases from J, the junction kept 10 bases outside the gene matches. CDR3 DNA: TGCAGTGCGGGACGGAACAGGGGGCGGGAGACCCAGTACTTC. Translated: CSAGRNRGRETQYF.

Worth noting for this clonotype: At one boundary the junction diverges from the germline segment, which might be a read error. The V and J genes are TRBV20-1 and TRBJ2-1, with D possibly being TRBD1 (6 bases). The CDR3 runs to 16 residues. The V gene's germline CDR1 is DFQATT and CDR2 SNEGSKA (reference sequence). CDR3 protein: CSAPARGRGALNGQFF. CDR3 nucleotide sequence: TGCAGTGCCCCCGCCAGGGGTCGCGGCGCACTAAATGGGCAGTTCTTC.

This chain joins TRBV20-1 and TRBJ2-7, with a possible D match to TRBD2 (6 bases). This CDR3 comprises 16 residues. Germline V lookup: CDR1 DFQATT, CDR2 SNEGSKA (reference sequence). V shed 3 bases and J shed 0 bases, with 18 bases lying between them. CDR3 bases: TGCAGTGCTAGGGACTCTCTTGGCGGGAACTCCTACGAGCAGTACTTC. Translation gives CSARDSLGGNSYEQYF.

There are a few counts of this clonotype. The rearrangement links TRBV20-1 to TRBJ2-3; 8 nucleotides agree with TRBD1. From germline, CDR1 is DFQATT and CDR2 SNEGSKA (reference sequence). The CDR3 runs to 13 residues. The V gene end was trimmed by 6 bases and the J gene end by 6 bases; junction bases not matched to a gene: 8. The CDR3 sequence: CSATGGLGDTQYF. The CDR3 DNA sequence: TGCAGTGCCACAGGGGGTTTAGGGGATACGCAGTATTTT.

The V gene is TRBV29-1, the J gene TRBJ2-1; no clear D gene. CDR1 and CDR2 (germline): SQVTM, ANQGSEA. The CDR3 is made up of 12 amino acids. V lost 3 bases, J lost 7 bases, and 10 bases lay in between. The CDR3 DNA reads TGCAGCGTTGACATTCAGCTAAATGAGCAGTTCTTC. It translates to CSVDIQLNEQFF.

This rearrangement joins TRBV9 to TRBJ2-1, with TRBD2 identical over 7 bases. The CDR3 is 15 amino acids. Germline V gene data show CDR1 as SGDLS and CDR2 as YYNGEE. Germline trimming cut 0 bases from V and 8 bases from J; bases unmatched to any gene: 8. The DNA for the CDR3 is TGTGCCAGCAGCGTAGATGGGGGGGAGATGGATGAGCAGTTCTTC. Amino acids: CASSVDGGEMDEQFF. The full variable domain, completed using reference TRBV9 and TRBJ2-1, is DSGVTQTPKHLITATGQRVTLRCSPRSGDLSVYWYQQSLDQGLQFLIQYYNGEERAKGNILERFSAQQFPDLHSELNLSSLELGDSALYFCASSVDGGEMDEQFFGPGTRLTVL.

The chain employs TRBV7-2 and TRBJ2-5, with D perhaps TRBD2 (5 bases). Trimming removed 1 base from V and 5 bases from J, with 17 bases in between. This CDR3 has 16 amino acids. Germline CDR1 and CDR2: SGHTA and FQGNSA. Here the CDR3 reads CASSLEPSPGQETQYF. As DNA, the CDR3 is TGTGCCAGCAGCTTAGAGCCTAGCCCGGGTCAGGAGACCCAGTACTTC. The full variable domain, its missing parts supplied by reference TRBV7-2 and TRBJ2-5, is GAGVSQSPSNKVTEKGKDVELRCDPISGHTALYWYRQSLGQGLEFLIYFQGNSAPDKSGLPSDRFSAERTGGSVSTLTIQRTQQEDSAVYLCASSLEPSPGQETQYFGPGTRLLVL.

This clonotype has just one count. The CDR3 reads CASSNRQGVGADTQYF. CDR3 DNA sequence: TGTGCCAGCAGTAACCGACAGGGTGTGGGCGCAGATACGCAGTATTTT. The genes are TRBV12-3 or TRBV12-4 and TRBJ2-3, with 7 bases that match TRBD1. V lost 5 bases to trimming and J lost 4 bases; unmatched junction nucleotides: 12. The CDR3 spans 16 residues.

Only a few counts were recorded for this clonotype. The rearrangement joins TRBV7-2 to TRBJ1-5; unclear D gene. V was clipped by 4 bases and J by 5 bases, with 12 bases between them. The CDR3 consists of 14 residues. Germline lookup yields CDR1 SGHTA and CDR2 FQGNSA. The CDR3 nucleotides read TGTGCCAGCAGCTCCTCTCTTGGGGATCAGCCCCAGCATTTT. This codes for CASSSSLGDQPQHF.

With respect to this clonotype: A much larger clone lies one base from this, so it may be a read error. The V call is TRBV29-1, the J call TRBJ2-3; D remains unclear. V lost 0 bases to trimming and J lost 5 bases, with 6 bases between them. The CDR3 is made up of 12 amino acids. Germline-derived CDR1 and CDR2 are SQVTM and ANQGSEA. The DNA of the CDR3 is TGCAGCGTTGAAGATCTCGGAGATACGCAGTATTTT. Residues: CSVEDLGDTQYF.

Note on this clonotype: Its ends do not fully match the called genes, so a read error is possible. The chain links TRBV10-3 to TRBJ2-3; D is possibly TRBD2 (5 bases). The CDR3 runs 15 residues. The germline V gene encodes CDR1 ENHRY and CDR2 SYGVKD. Here the CDR3 reads CATSGRQSDTDTQYF. In nucleotides, the CDR3 is TGTGCCACCAGTGGGAGACAATCCGACACAGATACGCAGTATTTT.

This clonotype has a handful of counts. The V and J genes are TRBV7-9 and TRBJ1-5, with 7 bases aligning to TRBD1. The V and J ends lost 2 bases and 2 bases, in that order; junction bases with no gene match: 3. CDR3 length: 15 amino acids. CDR1 is SEHNR and CDR2 is FQNEAQ in the germline V gene (reference sequence). In DNA form, the CDR3 reads TGTGCCAGCAGCTTACGAGGGGGCGGCAATCAGCCCCAGCATTTT. Amino acids: CASSLRGGGNQPQHF.

V usage is TRBV4-2 and J usage is TRBJ2-5; the match to TRBD2 covers 9 bases. Germline V gives CDR1 LGHNA, CDR2 YNFKEQ. The CDR3 is made up of 16 amino acids. With 4 bases clipped from V and 4 bases from J, the junction kept 10 bases outside the gene matches. The CDR3 sequence is CASSPQLAGGPETQYF. In DNA, the CDR3 is TGTGCCAGCAGCCCGCAACTAGCGGGCGGACCAGAGACCCAGTACTTC.

Turning to this clonotype: The junction departs from the called germline gene at one end, perhaps through a read error. The chain couples TRBV29-1 to TRBJ2-1, with D possibly matching TRBD2 (5 bases). Looked up from germline, CDR1 is SQVTM and CDR2 is ANQGSEA. The CDR3 sequence is 14 residues long. CDR3 loop: CSVDISPSKNEQFF. The CDR3, as DNA: TGCAGCGTTGACATATCCCCTAGCAAGAATGAGCAGTTCTTT.

The chain carries TRBV20-1 and TRBJ1-2; 7 nucleotides match TRBD1. The junction had 4 bases not matched to a gene; V was cut back by 5 bases and J by 4 bases. CDR1 and CDR2 (germline): DFQATT, SNEGSKA (reference sequence). The length of the CDR3 is 12 residues. Written as DNA, the CDR3 is TGCAGTGCTCCCGGGACAGCCTATGGCTACACCTTC. Its protein is CSAPGTAYGYTF.

The V and J genes are TRBV4-3 and TRBJ2-5; weak D call: TRBD2 (6 bases). With 0 bases removed from V and 7 bases from J, the gap between germline ends came to 15 bases. CDR3 size: 15 residues. CDR1 is LGHNA, CDR2 YSLEER, per germline. CDR3 DNA: TGCGCCAGCAGCCAAGATTCTAGGGGCGGGACGACCCAGTACTTC. Translation gives CASSQDSRGGTTQYF.

This clonotype was seen more than once but under ten times. The chain is built from TRBV4-3 and TRBJ2-3, with 12 bases matching TRBD1. This CDR3 comprises 17 residues. Per germline, CDR1 LGHNA and CDR2 YSLEER. The J segment lost 2 bases and the V segment lost 5 bases, leaving 8 bases of the junction unmatched. CDR3 DNA sequence: TGCGCCAGCAGCGGCCGAAGGGACAGGGGGCACACAGATACGCAGTATTTT. Encoded protein: CASSGRRDRGHTDTQYF.

On this clonotype: The junction departs from germline at one end; a sequencing error may be responsible. The J gene is TRBJ2-1, the V gene TRBV6-2 or TRBV6-3; 8 positions agree with TRBD1. From germline, CDR1 is MNHEY and CDR2 SVGEGT. The CDR3 extends over 13 amino acids. Here the CDR3 DNA reads TGTGCCCGCAGCGGACAGGGTAACGGTGAGCAGTTCTTC. Its protein is CARSGQGNGEQFF.

The chain couples TRBV10-3 to TRBJ2-1; TRBD1 agrees at 8 bases. This CDR3 is built from 15 residues. The V gene end was trimmed by 5 bases and the J gene end by 5 bases; junction bases not matched to a gene: 8. Germline assignment: CDR1 ENHRY and CDR2 SYGVKD. Here the CDR3 reads CAISSPDRVNNEQFF. CDR3 bases: TGTGCCATCAGTTCCCCGGACAGGGTTAACAATGAGCAGTTCTTC.

The chain couples TRBV2 to TRBJ2-4, with 7 bases aligning to TRBD1. Germline values: CDR1 SNHLY, CDR2 FYNNEI. V lost 7 bases, J lost 0 bases, and 9 bases stayed unmatched. The CDR3 sequence is 16 residues long. CDR3 protein: CASNPGQFIAKNIQYF. DNA for the CDR3: TGTGCCAGCAATCCGGGACAGTTCATAGCCAAAAACATTCAGTACTTC. Supplemented by reference TRBV2 and TRBJ2-4, the full variable domain reads EPEVTQTPSHQVTQMGQEVILRCVPISNHLYFYWYRQILGQKVEFLVSFYNNEISEKSEIFDDQFSVERPDGSNFTLKIRSTKLEDSAMYFCASNPGQFIAKNIQYFGAGTRLSVL.

This rearrangement joins TRBV20-1 to TRBJ2-7; the match to TRBD2 covers 8 bases. The V and J ends lost 4 bases and 0 bases, in that order; junction bases with no gene match: 11. Per the germline V gene, CDR1 is DFQATT and CDR2 is SNEGSKA (reference sequence). The CDR3 totals 16 residues. The CDR3 DNA follows: TGCAGTGCTAAAGGGGCGGGGCGGGGGGCCTCCTACGAGCAGTACTTC. Translating gives CSAKGAGRGASYEQYF.

This clonotype was seen a few times. V usage is TRBV28 and J usage is TRBJ2-4; 14 nucleotides line up with TRBD2. The ends lost 4 bases at V and 7 bases at J; junction bases unmatched: 9. This CDR3 has 17 residues. The germline V gene encodes CDR1 MDHEN and CDR2 SYDVKM. CDR3 amino acids: CASSCQTSGRARNIQYF. The CDR3 DNA follows: TGTGCCAGCAGTTGCCAGACTAGCGGGAGGGCACGGAACATTCAGTACTTC.

The rearrangement joins TRBV11-3 to TRBJ2-3, with D possibly being TRBD1 or TRBD2 (5 bases each). Trimming stripped 3 bases from V and 2 bases from J, with 12 bases between. CDR1 is SGHNT, CDR2 YENEEA, per germline. This CDR3 is 15 amino acids long. CDR3 residues: CASSLGPQNTDTQYF. Here the CDR3 DNA reads TGTGCCAGCAGCTTGGGACCACAAAACACAGATACGCAGTATTTT.

A few counts support this clonotype. The CDR3 sequence: CASSLAGTGGWETQYF. The CDR3 nucleotides are TGTGCCAGCAGCTTAGCCGGGACAGGGGGTTGGGAGACCCAGTACTTC. The chain links TRBV7-2 to TRBJ2-5; 11 bases agree with TRBD1. Germline CDR1 SGHTA, CDR2 FQGNSA. The J segment lost 5 bases and the V segment lost 0 bases, leaving 5 bases of the junction unmatched. The CDR3 contains 16 residues.

J is TRBJ2-1 and V is TRBV15, with D tentatively TRBD1 (5 bases). Germline V gene data show CDR1 as LNHNV and CDR2 as YYDKDF (reference sequence). Trimming stripped 3 bases from V and 0 bases from J, with 6 bases between. CDR3 size: 14 residues. The CDR3: CATSRDNSYNEQFF. The CDR3, as DNA: TGTGCCACCAGCAGGGACAACTCCTACAATGAGCAGTTCTTC.

This clonotype has more than one count but fewer than ten. The chain is built from TRBV20-1 and TRBJ2-3; D is tentatively TRBD1 or TRBD2 (5 bases each). Trimming cost V 5 bases and J 6 bases, with 21 bases left between them. Germline V CDR1 and CDR2: DFQATT, SNEGSKA (reference sequence). This CDR3 has 15 residues. Here the CDR3 reads CSAVTGASPVDTQYF. The CDR3 DNA sequence: TGCAGTGCTGTTACCGGGGCGAGCCCGGTTGATACGCAGTATTTT.

V usage is TRBV7-9 and J usage is TRBJ2-5; 9 bases fit TRBD1. After removal of 0 bases from V and 9 bases from J, the junction contained 8 bases not matched to a gene. Germline CDR1 reads SEHNR; CDR2 reads FQNEAQ (reference sequence). This CDR3 comprises 15 residues. CDR3 nucleotide sequence: TGTGCCAGCAGCTTAGCCCGGGACAGGGAACAGGCCCAGTACTTC. Translation gives CASSLARDREQAQYF.